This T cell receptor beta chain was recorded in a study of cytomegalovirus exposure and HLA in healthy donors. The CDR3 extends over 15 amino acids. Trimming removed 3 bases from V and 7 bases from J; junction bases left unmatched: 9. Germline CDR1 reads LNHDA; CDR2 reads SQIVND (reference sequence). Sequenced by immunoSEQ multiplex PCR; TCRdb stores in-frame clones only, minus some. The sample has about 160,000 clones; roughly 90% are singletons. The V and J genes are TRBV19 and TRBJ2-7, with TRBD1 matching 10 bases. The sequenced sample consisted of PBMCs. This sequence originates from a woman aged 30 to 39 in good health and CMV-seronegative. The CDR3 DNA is TGTGCCAGTAGTATCGGGACAGGGGAGCGCCGGGAGCAGTACTTC. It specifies CASSIGTGERREQYF.